The T cell receptor beta chain described here comes from a study of T cell changes during pregnancy in multiple sclerosis. The CDR3 is made up of 14 amino acids. The germline CDR1 and CDR2 sequences are PRHDT and FYEKMQ (reference sequence). V dropped 2 bases and J dropped 7 bases, with 14 bases sitting between them. TCRdb's table, derived via immunoSEQ multiplex PCR, lists solely in-frame clones and lacks some. Found here are over 20,000 clones, roughly 84% of them singletons; the top ten hold approximately 7.6%. The genes are TRBV13 and TRBJ1-1; no firm D call. This TCR came from a female donor with multiple sclerosis, enrolled in a pregnancy study. The sample in question was CD8+ T cells from peripheral blood mononuclear cells, obtained before pregnancy. CDR3 sequence reads: CASSLNGRTIEAFF. The CDR3 bases are TGTGCCAGCAGCTTAAATGGGAGGACGATTGAAGCTTTCTTT.